This TCR beta chain was recovered during a study of blood T cell repertoires in COVID-19. Study at large: Samples taken during acute and convalescent COVID-19 were collected in the United States, Italy and Spain. The analysed material was cDNA or gDNA that came from T cells, B-cell-depleted T cells, or PBMCs.

This clone has a handful of counts. It was during active infection that Seattle patients were enrolled and then longitudinally followed. As originally analysed: Reference gene primer amplification gave estimated nucleated cell counts. Here immunoSEQ multiplex PCR was the method, and the copy in TCRdb shows in-frame clones only, minus some. V, J and clone size are those of that table, while D and trimming were read from the DNA. Seen here are about 49,000 clones, around 81% observed once, and the top ten hold around 22%. Germline CDR1 and CDR2: SGHRS and YFSETQ. V lost 0 bases and J lost 4; bases outside the gene matches: 8. This CDR3 has 17 amino acids.

Sequenced: peripheral blood. The V and J genes are TRBV5-1 and TRBJ2-5; 11 bases are a match to TRBD2. The TCR comes from a woman of 80 years or more with COVID-19, enrolled during active disease. The CDR3 here is CASSLVLAGGPGETQYF. The CDR3 nucleotides are TGCGCCAGCAGCTTGGTTTTAGCGGGAGGGCCTGGAGAGACCCAGTACTTC.